The rows below give T cell receptor beta chains drawn from one sample of a study of early T cells in non-severe SARS-CoV-2 infection. TCRdb reprocessed the 5' RACE reads via MiXCR and lists one record per CDR3 protein. The sample holds about 24,000 distinct CDR3 sequences; about 4.4% are singletons and the top ten take more than 15%. The sequenced sample consisted of whole blood. The receptor source for this set is an adult who was a healthcare worker with PCR-confirmed SARS-CoV-2 infection or an uninfected control (not recorded which). CDR3s leave out the opening cysteine and the closing phenylalanine or tryptophan. Fields, in order: J gene, V gene, clone size, CDR3 protein. Clone size appears in some rows only: once, few, many, or a class for an expanded clone.

>TRBJ2-3|TRBV7-6|many
ASVSGTSDTDTQY
>TRBJ2-3|TRBV7-9|many
ASSFVAGDLAGTDTQY
>TRBJ2-2|TRBV20-1|many
SAQEGGTGELF
>TRBJ2-1|TRBV4-3|few
ASSQDGVWAHNEQF
>TRBJ2-2|TRBV5-4|few
ASSLQVPNGELF
>TRBJ1-1|TRBV6-6|many
ASSYLGQGPAEAF
>TRBJ2-1|TRBV28|many
ASSGFSGLYNEQF
>TRBJ2-3|TRBV24-1|many
ATSDPSPTDTDTQY
>TRBJ1-1|TRBV5-4|few
ASTTFLDTEAF
>TRBJ2-1|TRBV6-2/TRBV6-3|few
ASKAGGLALDQF
>TRBJ2-7|TRBV9|medium-sized
ASSLRGGASYEQY
>TRBJ2-6|TRBV11-2|many
ASSFRAPGANVLT
>TRBJ2-3|TRBV7-9|.
ASSLSTGEGSTDTQY
>TRBJ2-1|TRBV6-5|many
ASSLRDYRYNEQF
>TRBJ2-2|TRBV6-2/TRBV6-3|.
ASSPARRTGELF
>TRBJ2-2|TRBV6-2/TRBV6-3|many
ASSYPGLAGAPHTGELF
>TRBJ2-2|TRBV29-1|many
SVGQLRSTGELF
>TRBJ2-7|TRBV5-4|few
ASSLAGGIRDEQY
>TRBJ2-1|TRBV11-3|many
ASSSGQDYNEQF
>TRBJ2-5|TRBV10-3|many
AISESFSGQETQY
>TRBJ2-2|TRBV7-6|many
ASSLYRDGELF
>TRBJ2-7|TRBV29-1|many
SVVIGRNSYEQY
>TRBJ2-1|TRBV20-1|many
SARDLVSYNEQF
>TRBJ2-1|TRBV11-1|many
ASSSRLAGLFNEQF
>TRBJ2-5|TRBV20-1|many
SASASGSSRILETQY
>TRBJ1-1|TRBV18|many
ASSPSADRGTEAF
>TRBJ2-1|TRBV20-1|many
SARGRAGGGEQF
>TRBJ2-7|TRBV7-9|many
ASSADRGMPYEQY
>TRBJ2-1|TRBV2|.
ASISSLGASSYNEQF